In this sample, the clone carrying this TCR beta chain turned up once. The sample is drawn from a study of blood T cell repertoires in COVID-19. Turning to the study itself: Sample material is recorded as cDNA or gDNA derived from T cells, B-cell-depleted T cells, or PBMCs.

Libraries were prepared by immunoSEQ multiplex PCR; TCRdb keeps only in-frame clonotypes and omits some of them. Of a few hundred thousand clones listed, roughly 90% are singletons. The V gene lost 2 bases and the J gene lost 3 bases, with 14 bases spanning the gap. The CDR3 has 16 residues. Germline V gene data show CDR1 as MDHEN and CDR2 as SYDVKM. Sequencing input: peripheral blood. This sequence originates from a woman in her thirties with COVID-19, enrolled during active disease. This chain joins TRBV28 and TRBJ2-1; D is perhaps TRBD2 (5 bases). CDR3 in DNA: TGTGCCAGCAGTTTAGCCATAACTAGAAACTACAATGAGCAGTTCTTC. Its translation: CASSLAITRNYNEQFF.